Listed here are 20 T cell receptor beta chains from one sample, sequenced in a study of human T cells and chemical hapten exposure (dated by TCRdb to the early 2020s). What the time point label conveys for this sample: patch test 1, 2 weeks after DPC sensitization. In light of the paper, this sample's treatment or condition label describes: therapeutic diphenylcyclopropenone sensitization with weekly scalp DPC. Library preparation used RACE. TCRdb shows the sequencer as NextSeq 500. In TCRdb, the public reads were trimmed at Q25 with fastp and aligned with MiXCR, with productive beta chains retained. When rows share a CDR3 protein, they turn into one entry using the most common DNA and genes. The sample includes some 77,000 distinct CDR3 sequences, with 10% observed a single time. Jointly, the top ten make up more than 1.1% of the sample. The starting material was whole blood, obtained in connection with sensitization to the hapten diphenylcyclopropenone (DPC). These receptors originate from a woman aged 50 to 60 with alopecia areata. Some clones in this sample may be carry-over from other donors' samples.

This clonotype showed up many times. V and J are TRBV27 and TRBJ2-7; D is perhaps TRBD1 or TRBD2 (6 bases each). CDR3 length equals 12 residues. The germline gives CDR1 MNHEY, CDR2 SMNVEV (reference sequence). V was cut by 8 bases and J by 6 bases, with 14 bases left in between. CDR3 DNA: TGTGCCAGCGGATCCAGGGGAGGCGAGCAGTACTTC. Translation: CASGSRGGEQYF.

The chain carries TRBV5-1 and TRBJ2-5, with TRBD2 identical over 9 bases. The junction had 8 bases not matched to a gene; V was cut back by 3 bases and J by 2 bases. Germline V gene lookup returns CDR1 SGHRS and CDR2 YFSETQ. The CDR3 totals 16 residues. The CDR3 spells CASSSLTSGFQETQYF. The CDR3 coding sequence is TGCGCCAGCAGCTCTCTGACTAGCGGTTTTCAAGAGACCCAGTACTTC.

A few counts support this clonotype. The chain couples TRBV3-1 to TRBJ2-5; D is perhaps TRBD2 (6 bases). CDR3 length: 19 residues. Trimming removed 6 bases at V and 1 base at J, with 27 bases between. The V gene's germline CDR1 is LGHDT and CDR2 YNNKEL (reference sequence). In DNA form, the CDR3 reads TGTGCCAGCAGGCCCCTACTTCAATATAGCGGAACTGCCCAAGAGACCCAGTACTTC. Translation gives CASRPLLQYSGTAQETQYF.

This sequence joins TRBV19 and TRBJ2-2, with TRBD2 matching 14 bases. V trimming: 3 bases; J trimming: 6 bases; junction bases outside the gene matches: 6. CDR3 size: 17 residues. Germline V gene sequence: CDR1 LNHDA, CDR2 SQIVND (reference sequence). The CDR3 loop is CASSMKGTSGSPGELFF. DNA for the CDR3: TGTGCCAGTAGTATGAAAGGGACTAGCGGGAGTCCCGGGGAGCTGTTTTTT. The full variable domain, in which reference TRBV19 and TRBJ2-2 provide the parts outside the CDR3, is DGGITQSPKYLFRKEGQNVTLSCEQNLNHDAMYWYRQDPGQGLRLIYYSQIVNDFQKGDIAEGYSVSREKKESFPLTVTSAQKNPTAFYLCASSMKGTSGSPGELFFGEGSRLTVL.

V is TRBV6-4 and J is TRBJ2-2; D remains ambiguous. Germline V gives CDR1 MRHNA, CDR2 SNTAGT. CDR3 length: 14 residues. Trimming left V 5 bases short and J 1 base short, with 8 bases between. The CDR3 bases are TGTGCCAGCAGTCGGGCCTTGAACACCGGGGAGCTGTTTTTT. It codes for CASSRALNTGELFF.

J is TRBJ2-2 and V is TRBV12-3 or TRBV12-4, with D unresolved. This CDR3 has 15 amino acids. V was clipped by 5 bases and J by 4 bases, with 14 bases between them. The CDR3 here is CASSLIIGSTGELFF. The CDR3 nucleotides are TGTGCCAGCAGTCTAATAATCGGAAGCACCGGGGAGCTGTTTTTT.

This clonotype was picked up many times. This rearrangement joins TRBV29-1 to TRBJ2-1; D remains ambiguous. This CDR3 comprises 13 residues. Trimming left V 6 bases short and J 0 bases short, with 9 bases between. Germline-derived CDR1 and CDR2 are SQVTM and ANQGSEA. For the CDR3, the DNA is TGCAGCGTAGGTCCAAGCTCCTACAATGAGCAGTTCTTC. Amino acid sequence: CSVGPSSYNEQFF.

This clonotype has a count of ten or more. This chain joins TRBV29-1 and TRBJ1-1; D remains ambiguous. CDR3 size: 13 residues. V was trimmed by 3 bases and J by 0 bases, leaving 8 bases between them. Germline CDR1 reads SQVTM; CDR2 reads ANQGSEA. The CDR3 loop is CSVDEGVNTEAFF. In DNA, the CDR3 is TGCAGCGTTGATGAGGGTGTGAACACTGAAGCTTTCTTT.

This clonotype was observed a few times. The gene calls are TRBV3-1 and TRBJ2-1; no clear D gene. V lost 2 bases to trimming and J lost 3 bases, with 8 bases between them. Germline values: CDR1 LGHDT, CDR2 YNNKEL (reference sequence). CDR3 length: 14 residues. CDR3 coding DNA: TGTGCCAGCAGCCAACCCCCCAACTACAATGAGCAGTTCTTC. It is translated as CASSQPPNYNEQFF.

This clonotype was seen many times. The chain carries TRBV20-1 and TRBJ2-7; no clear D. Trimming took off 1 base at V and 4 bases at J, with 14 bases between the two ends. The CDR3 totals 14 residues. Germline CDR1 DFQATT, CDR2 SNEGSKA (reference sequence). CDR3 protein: CSARATAFTYEQYF. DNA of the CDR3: TGCAGTGCTAGAGCTACAGCGTTTACGTACGAGCAGTACTTC.

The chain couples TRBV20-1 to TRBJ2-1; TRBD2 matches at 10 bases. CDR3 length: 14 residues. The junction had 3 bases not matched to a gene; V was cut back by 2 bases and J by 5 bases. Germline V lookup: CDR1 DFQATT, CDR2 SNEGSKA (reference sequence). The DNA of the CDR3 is TGCAGTGCTAGAAGGCTAGCGGGAGACAATGAGCAGTTCTTC. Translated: CSARRLAGDNEQFF.

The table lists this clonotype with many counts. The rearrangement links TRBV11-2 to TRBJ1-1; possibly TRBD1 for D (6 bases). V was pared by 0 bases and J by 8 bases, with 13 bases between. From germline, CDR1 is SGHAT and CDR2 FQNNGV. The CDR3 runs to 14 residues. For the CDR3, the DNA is TGTGCCAGCAGCTTAGAAACAGGGCTTGGAGAAGCTTTCTTT. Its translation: CASSLETGLGEAFF. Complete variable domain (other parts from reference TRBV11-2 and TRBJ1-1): EAGVAQSPRYKIIEKRQSVAFWCNPISGHATLYWYQQILGQGPKLLIQFQNNGVVDDSQLPKDRFSAERLKGVDSTLKIQPAKLEDSAVYLCASSLETGLGEAFFGQGTRLTVV.

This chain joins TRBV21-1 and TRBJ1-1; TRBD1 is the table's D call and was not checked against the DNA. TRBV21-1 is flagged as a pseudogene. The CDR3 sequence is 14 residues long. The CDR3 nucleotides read TGTGCCAGCAGCCCGCCCGGGGGAAGCACTGAAGCTTTCTTT. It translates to CASSPPGGSTEAFF.

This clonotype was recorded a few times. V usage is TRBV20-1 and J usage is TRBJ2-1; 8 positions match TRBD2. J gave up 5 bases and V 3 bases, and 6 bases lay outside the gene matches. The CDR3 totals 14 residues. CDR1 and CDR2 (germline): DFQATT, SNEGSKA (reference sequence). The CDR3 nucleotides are TGCAGTGCTAGTATCCAGCGGGGGAACAATGAGCAGTTCTTC. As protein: CSASIQRGNNEQFF.

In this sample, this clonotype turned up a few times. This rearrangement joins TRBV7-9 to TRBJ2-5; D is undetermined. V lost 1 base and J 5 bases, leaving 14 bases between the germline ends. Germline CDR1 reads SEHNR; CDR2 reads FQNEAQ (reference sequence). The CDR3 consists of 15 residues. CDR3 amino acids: CASSLVQRFGETQYF. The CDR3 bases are TGTGCCAGCAGCTTAGTCCAACGGTTCGGTGAGACCCAGTACTTC.

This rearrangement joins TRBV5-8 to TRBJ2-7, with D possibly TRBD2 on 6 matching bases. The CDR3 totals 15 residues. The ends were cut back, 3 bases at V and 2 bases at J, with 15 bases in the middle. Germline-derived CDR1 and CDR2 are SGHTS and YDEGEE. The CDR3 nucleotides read TGTGCCAGCAGCTGGGGTGGAGGGATCGCCTACGAGCAGTACTTC. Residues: CASSWGGGIAYEQYF.

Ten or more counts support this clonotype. CDR3 DNA sequence: TGCAGCGTTTACAACAGGGGGTATGGCTACACCTTC. This encodes CSVYNRGYGYTF. The chain employs TRBV29-1 and TRBJ1-2; 8 nucleotides agree with TRBD1. Per germline, CDR1 SQVTM and CDR2 ANQGSEA. J lost 5 bases, V lost 5 bases, and 4 bases had no gene match. This CDR3 has 12 residues.

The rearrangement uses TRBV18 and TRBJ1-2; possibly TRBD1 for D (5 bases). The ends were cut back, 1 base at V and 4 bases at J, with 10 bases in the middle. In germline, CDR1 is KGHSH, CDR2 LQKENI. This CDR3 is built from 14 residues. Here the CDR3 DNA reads TGTGCCAGCTCACCACGCCGGGACGGCTATGGCTACACCTTC. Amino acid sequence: CASSPRRDGYGYTF.

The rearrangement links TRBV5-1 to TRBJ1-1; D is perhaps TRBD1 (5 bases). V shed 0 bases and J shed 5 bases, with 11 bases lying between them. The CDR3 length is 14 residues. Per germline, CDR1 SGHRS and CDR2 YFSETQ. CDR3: CASSLEGRGTEAFF. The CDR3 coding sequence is TGCGCCAGCAGCTTGGAGGGGCGAGGGACTGAAGCTTTCTTT.

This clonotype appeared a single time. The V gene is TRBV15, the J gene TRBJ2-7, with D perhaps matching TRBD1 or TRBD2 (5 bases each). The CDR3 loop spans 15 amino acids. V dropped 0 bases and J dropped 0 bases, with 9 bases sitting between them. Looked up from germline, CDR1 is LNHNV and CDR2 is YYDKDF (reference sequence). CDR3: CATSRDRGISYEQYF. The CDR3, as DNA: TGTGCCACCAGCAGAGATCGGGGCATCTCCTACGAGCAGTACTTC.